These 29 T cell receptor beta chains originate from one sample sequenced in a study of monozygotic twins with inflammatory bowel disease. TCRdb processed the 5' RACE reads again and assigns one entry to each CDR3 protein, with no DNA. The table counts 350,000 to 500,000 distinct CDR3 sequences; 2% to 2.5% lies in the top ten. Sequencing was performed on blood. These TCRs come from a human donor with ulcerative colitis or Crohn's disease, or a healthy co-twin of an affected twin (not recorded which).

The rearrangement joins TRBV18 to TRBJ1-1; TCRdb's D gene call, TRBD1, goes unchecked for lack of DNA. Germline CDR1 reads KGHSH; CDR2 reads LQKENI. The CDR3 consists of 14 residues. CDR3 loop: CASSLTTEPYEAFF.

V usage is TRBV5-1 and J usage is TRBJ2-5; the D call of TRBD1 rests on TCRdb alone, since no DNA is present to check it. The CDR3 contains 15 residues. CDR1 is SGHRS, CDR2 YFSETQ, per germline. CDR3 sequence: CAISALTGGSETQYF. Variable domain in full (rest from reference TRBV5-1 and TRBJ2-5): KAGVTQTPRYLIKTRGQQVTLSCSPISGHRSVSWYQQTPGQGLQFLFEYFSETQRNKGNFPGRFSGRQFSNSRSEMNVSTLELGDSALYLCAISALTGGSETQYFGPGTRLLVL.

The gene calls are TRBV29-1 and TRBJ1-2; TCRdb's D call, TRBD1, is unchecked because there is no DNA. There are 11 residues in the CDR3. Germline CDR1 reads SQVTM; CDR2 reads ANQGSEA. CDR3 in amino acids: CSAPGTGGYTF.

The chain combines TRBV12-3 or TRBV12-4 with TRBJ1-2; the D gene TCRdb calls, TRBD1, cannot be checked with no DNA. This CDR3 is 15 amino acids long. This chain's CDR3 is CASSSFRQGNYGYTF.

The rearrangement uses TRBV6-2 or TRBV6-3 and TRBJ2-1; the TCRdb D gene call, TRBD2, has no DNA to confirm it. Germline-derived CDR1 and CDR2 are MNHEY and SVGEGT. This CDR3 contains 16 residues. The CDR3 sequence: CASSYSLAGARNEQFF.

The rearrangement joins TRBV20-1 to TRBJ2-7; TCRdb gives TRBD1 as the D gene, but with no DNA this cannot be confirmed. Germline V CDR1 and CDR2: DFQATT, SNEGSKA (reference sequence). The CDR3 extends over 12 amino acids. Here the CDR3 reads CSARQPPYEQYF.

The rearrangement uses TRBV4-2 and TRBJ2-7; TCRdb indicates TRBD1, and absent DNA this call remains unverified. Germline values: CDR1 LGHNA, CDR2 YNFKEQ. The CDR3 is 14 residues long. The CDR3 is CASSQVWGADEQHF.

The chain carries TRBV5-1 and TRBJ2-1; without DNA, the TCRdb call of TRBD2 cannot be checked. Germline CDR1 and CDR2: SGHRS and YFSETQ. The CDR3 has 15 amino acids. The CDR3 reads CASTELAGVNNEQFF.

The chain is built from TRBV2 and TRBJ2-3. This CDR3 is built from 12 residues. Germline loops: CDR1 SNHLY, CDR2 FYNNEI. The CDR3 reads CASRWNTDTQYF.

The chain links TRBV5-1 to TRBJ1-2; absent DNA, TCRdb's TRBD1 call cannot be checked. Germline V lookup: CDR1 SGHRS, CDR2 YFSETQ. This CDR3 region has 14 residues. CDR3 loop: CASSPDSRNYGYTF.

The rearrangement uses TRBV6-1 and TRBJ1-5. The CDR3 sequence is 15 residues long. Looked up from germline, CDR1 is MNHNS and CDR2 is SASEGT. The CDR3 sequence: CASRPSDRAHQPQHF.

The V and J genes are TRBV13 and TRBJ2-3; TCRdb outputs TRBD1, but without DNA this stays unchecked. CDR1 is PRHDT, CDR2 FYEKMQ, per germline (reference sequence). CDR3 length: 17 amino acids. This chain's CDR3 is CASSLKSAGPSTDTQYF.

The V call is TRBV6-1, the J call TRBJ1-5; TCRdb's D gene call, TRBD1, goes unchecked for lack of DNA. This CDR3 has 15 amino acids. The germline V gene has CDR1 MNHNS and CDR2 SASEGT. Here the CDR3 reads CASRVDRESNQPQHF.

This chain's CDR3 is CASSWEGTEAFF. The chain has TRBV5-1 and TRBJ1-1. Germline V gene data show CDR1 as SGHRS and CDR2 as YFSETQ. CDR3 size: 12 residues.

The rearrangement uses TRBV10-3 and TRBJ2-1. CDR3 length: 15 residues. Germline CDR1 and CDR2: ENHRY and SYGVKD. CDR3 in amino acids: CAISEVEGSGNEQFF.

CDR3 residues: CATSDSGTSDDTQYF. The chain carries TRBV24-1 and TRBJ2-3; the D call of TRBD1 rests on TCRdb alone, since no DNA is present to check it. The germline V gene encodes CDR1 KGHDR and CDR2 SFDVKD. The CDR3 consists of 15 residues.

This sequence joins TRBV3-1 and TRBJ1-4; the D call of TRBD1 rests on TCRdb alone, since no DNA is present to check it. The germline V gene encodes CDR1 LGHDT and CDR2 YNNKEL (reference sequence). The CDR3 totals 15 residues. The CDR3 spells CASSQRGSGNEKLFF.

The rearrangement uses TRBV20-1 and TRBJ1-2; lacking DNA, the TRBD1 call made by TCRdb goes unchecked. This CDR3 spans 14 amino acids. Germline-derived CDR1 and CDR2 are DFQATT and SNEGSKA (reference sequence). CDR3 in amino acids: CSARGGGPNYGYTF.

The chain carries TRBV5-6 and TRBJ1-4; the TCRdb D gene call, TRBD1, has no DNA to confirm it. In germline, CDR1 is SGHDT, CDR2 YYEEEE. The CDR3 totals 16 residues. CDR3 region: CASSSNRAGTNEKLFF. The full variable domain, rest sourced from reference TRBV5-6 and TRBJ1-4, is DAGVTQSPTHLIKTRGQQVTLRCSPKSGHDTVSWYQQALGQGPQFIFQYYEEEERQRGNFPDRFSGHQFPNYSSELNVNALLLGDSALYLCASSSNRAGTNEKLFFGSGTQLSVL.

The CDR3 here is CASSGRIGEQRGEAFF. The chain is built from TRBV9 and TRBJ1-1. The CDR3 extends over 16 amino acids. From germline, CDR1 is SGDLS and CDR2 YYNGEE.

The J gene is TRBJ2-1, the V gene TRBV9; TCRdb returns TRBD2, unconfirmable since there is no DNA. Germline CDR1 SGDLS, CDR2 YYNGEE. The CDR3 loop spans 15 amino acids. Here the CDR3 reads CASAGGSGAYNEQFF.

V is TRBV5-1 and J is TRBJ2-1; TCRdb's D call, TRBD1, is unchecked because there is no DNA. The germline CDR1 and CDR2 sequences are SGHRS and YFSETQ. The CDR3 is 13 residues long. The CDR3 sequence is CASSSTAKNEQFF.

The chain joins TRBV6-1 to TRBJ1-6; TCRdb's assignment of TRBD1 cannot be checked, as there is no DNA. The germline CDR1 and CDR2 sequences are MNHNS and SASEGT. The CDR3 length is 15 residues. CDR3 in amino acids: CASTHRDRGDSPLHF.

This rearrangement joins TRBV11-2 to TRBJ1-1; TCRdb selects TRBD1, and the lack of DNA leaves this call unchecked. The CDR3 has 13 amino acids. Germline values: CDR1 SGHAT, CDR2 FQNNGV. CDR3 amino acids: CASSSGTGTEAFF.

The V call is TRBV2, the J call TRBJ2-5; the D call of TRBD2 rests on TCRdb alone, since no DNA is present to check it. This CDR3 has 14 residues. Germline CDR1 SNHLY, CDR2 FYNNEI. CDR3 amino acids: CASSAAIPEETQYF.

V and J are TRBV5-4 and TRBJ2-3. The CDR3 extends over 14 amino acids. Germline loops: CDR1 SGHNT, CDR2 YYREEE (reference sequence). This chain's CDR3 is CASSLSTTTDTQYF.

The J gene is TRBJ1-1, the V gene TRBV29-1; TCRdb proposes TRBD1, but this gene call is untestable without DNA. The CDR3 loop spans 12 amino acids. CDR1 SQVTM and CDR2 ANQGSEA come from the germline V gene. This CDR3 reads CSVEGAAPEAFF. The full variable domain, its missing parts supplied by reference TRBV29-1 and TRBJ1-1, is SAVISQKPSRDICQRGTSLTIQCQVDSQVTMMFWYRQQPGQSLTLIATANQGSEATYESGFVIDKFPISRPNLTFSTLTVSNMSPEDSSIYLCSVEGAAPEAFFGQGTRLTVV.

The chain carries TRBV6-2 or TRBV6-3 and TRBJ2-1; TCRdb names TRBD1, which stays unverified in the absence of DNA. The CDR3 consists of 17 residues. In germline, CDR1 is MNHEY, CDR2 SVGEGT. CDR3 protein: CASSSGPYAGPYNEQFF.

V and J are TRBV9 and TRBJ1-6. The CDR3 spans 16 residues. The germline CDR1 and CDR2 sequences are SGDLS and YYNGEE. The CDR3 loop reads CASSVGGMAYNSPLHF.